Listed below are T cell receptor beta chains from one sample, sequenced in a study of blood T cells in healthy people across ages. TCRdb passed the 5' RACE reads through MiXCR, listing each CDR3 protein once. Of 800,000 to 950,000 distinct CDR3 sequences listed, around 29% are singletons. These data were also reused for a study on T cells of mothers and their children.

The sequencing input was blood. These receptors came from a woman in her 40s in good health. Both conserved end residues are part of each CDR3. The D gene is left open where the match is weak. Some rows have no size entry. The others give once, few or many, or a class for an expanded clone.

CDR3 DNA: TGTGCCAGCAGCGTAGGTGGGACTTCACCCTACGAGCAGTACTTC
CDR3 protein: CASSVGGTSPYEQYF
D gene: .
J gene: TRBJ2-7
clone size: many
V gene: TRBV9

CDR3 DNA: TGTGCCAGCAGCAAAGAGGACCACATAGGCTACGAGCAGTACTTC
CDR3 protein: CASSKEDHIGYEQYF
D gene: .
J gene: TRBJ2-7
clone size: few
V gene: TRBV21-1

CDR3 DNA: TGTGCCAGCAGCGCAAAGGGAGGGTCCCGAACCTCTGGGGCCAACGTCCTGACTTTC
CDR3 protein: CASSAKGGSRTSGANVLTF
D gene: TRBD2
J gene: TRBJ2-6
clone size: many
V gene: TRBV9

CDR3 DNA: TGTGCCAGCAGTGGGACTAGCCCTCCATACGAGCAGTACTTC
CDR3 protein: CASSGTSPPYEQYF
D gene: TRBD2
J gene: TRBJ2-7
clone size: few
V gene: TRBV28

CDR3 DNA: TGTGCCAGCAGTCGCCGACTAGCGACCCAAGAGACCCAGTACTTC
CDR3 protein: CASSRRLATQETQYF
D gene: TRBD2
J gene: TRBJ2-5
clone size: many
V gene: TRBV27

CDR3 DNA: TGCAGTGCTATATCGCCGCAAGAGACCCAGTACTTC
CDR3 protein: CSAISPQETQYF
D gene: .
J gene: TRBJ2-5
clone size: .
V gene: TRBV20-1

CDR3 DNA: TGCGCCAGCAGCCAAGATACAGGGAGCAGGCATCAGCCCCAGCATTTT
CDR3 protein: CASSQDTGSRHQPQHF
D gene: .
J gene: TRBJ1-5
clone size: .
V gene: TRBV3-1

CDR3 DNA: TGTGCCAGCGGTGAATCAGAGCGGGGGGGCTACGAGCAGTACTTC
CDR3 protein: CASGESERGGYEQYF
D gene: TRBD2
J gene: TRBJ2-7
clone size: .
V gene: TRBV25-1

CDR3 DNA: TGTGCCAGCAGTTTGATTATCGGGGGGGCCCCTGAGCAGTACTTC
CDR3 protein: CASSLIIGGAPEQYF
D gene: TRBD2
J gene: TRBJ2-5
clone size: many
V gene: TRBV28

CDR3 DNA: TGTGCCAGTAGTACAGCCCTCACCTCCTACAATGAGCAGTTCTTC
CDR3 protein: CASSTALTSYNEQFF
D gene: .
J gene: TRBJ2-1
clone size: .
V gene: TRBV7-3

CDR3 DNA: TGCAGCGTTCGTGGGGGAGGAGATACGCAGTATTTT
CDR3 protein: CSVRGGGDTQYF
D gene: .
J gene: TRBJ2-3
clone size: many
V gene: TRBV29-1

CDR3 DNA: TGTGCCAGCAGTTCCCTTCGCCGGGGGTCTCGATCCCCCTACGAGCAGTACTTC
CDR3 protein: CASSSLRRGSRSPYEQYF
D gene: .
J gene: TRBJ2-7
clone size: many
V gene: TRBV28

CDR3 DNA: TGTGCCAGCAGTTCGGACAGGTCCTACGAGCAGTACTTC
CDR3 protein: CASSSDRSYEQYF
D gene: TRBD1
J gene: TRBJ2-7
clone size: many
V gene: TRBV12-3/TRBV12-4

CDR3 DNA: TGTGCCAGCAGTTTAGGACAGGGGGGTAACACTGAAGCTTTCTTT
CDR3 protein: CASSLGQGGNTEAFF
D gene: TRBD1
J gene: TRBJ1-1
clone size: .
V gene: TRBV12-3/TRBV12-4

CDR3 DNA: TGTGCCAGCAGCTTAAGCTCAGGCGCGGGCGAGCAGTACTTC
CDR3 protein: CASSLSSGAGEQYF
D gene: .
J gene: TRBJ2-7
clone size: many
V gene: TRBV7-3

CDR3 DNA: TGTGCCAGCCTGAAGGGCCGCCCGACAGATACGCAGTATTTT
CDR3 protein: CASLKGRPTDTQYF
D gene: .
J gene: TRBJ2-3
clone size: few
V gene: TRBV12-3/TRBV12-4

CDR3 DNA: TGTGCCAGCAGCGTAGACGGACAGGGGGCAACAGATACGCAGTATTTT
CDR3 protein: CASSVDGQGATDTQYF
D gene: TRBD1
J gene: TRBJ2-3
clone size: .
V gene: TRBV9

CDR3 DNA: TGTGCCAGCAGCTTGGCCGGGGGCATGAGCAATCAGCCCCAGCATTTT
CDR3 protein: CASSLAGGMSNQPQHF
D gene: .
J gene: TRBJ1-5
clone size: few
V gene: TRBV7-8

CDR3 DNA: TGCAGTGCCATCTGGCGGCAGGCGCCCTCCTACAATGAGCAGTACTTC
CDR3 protein: CSAIWRQAPSYNEQYF
D gene: .
J gene: TRBJ2-7
clone size: .
V gene: TRBV20-1

CDR3 DNA: TGTGCCATCAGAAACGGACAGGGGGCGGAAGAGCAGTACTTC
CDR3 protein: CAIRNGQGAEEQYF
D gene: TRBD1
J gene: TRBJ2-7
clone size: few
V gene: TRBV10-3

CDR3 DNA: TGCAGTGCTAGAAGGGGGGCCGGGGAGACCCAGTACTTC
CDR3 protein: CSARRGAGETQYF
D gene: .
J gene: TRBJ2-5
clone size: .
V gene: TRBV20-1

CDR3 DNA: TGTGCCGGCAGTAAAGGGGGGAAGAACACTGAAGCTTTCTTT
CDR3 protein: CAGSKGGKNTEAFF
D gene: .
J gene: TRBJ1-1
clone size: .
V gene: TRBV25-1

CDR3 DNA: TGTGCCAGCAGCCCAGTGGTGCTGGGTTACTACGAGCAGTACTTC
CDR3 protein: CASSPVVLGYYEQYF
D gene: .
J gene: TRBJ2-7
clone size: many
V gene: TRBV11-2

CDR3 DNA: TGCAGTGCTAGAGAGGGTTCTAGCACAGATACGCAGTATTTT
CDR3 protein: CSAREGSSTDTQYF
D gene: .
J gene: TRBJ2-3
clone size: many
V gene: TRBV20-1

CDR3 DNA: TGTGCCAGTTGCTCGGGGGCTTACAATGAGCAGTTCTTC
CDR3 protein: CASCSGAYNEQFF
D gene: .
J gene: TRBJ2-1
clone size: few
V gene: TRBV6-8

CDR3 DNA: TGCAGCGTTGAAGATTTGGGCAGCTACGAGCAGTACTTC
CDR3 protein: CSVEDLGSYEQYF
D gene: .
J gene: TRBJ2-7
clone size: many
V gene: TRBV29-1

CDR3 DNA: TGTGCCAGCAGCCAAGTGGCAAACCAAGCCCTCCACTTT
CDR3 protein: CASSQVANQALHF
D gene: .
J gene: TRBJ1-6
clone size: .
V gene: TRBV3-1

CDR3 DNA: TGCGCCAGCAAAGCCAGCTACGAGCAGTACTTC
CDR3 protein: CASKASYEQYF
D gene: .
J gene: TRBJ2-7
clone size: many
V gene: TRBV10-2

CDR3 DNA: TGTGCCAGCAGCCAGGACCTTAACTATGGCTACACCTTC
CDR3 protein: CASSQDLNYGYTF
D gene: .
J gene: TRBJ1-2
clone size: many
V gene: TRBV3-1

CDR3 DNA: TGTGCCAGCAACCATCTTAATAACTGTGGCTACACCTTC
CDR3 protein: CASNHLNNCGYTF
D gene: .
J gene: TRBJ1-2
clone size: .
V gene: TRBV6-4

CDR3 DNA: TGTGCCAGCAGCGATAGCGGGGGGTCCAATCGCGTCCTGACTTTC
CDR3 protein: CASSDSGGSNRVLTF
D gene: TRBD2
J gene: TRBJ2-6
clone size: few
V gene: TRBV4-2

CDR3 DNA: TGTGCCAGCAGTTACTCGTTTCGGTCAGGGGGGACTAGAAACACTGAAGCTTTCTTT
CDR3 protein: CASSYSFRSGGTRNTEAFF
D gene: TRBD1
J gene: TRBJ1-1
clone size: few
V gene: TRBV6-5

CDR3 DNA: TGTGCCAGCAGTTTTTGGGGGACAGGGTCGGTCAATGAGCAGTTCTTC
CDR3 protein: CASSFWGTGSVNEQFF
D gene: TRBD1
J gene: TRBJ2-1
clone size: many
V gene: TRBV28

CDR3 DNA: TGCAGCGTTGAAGGGGCAGGAGGAATCTACGAGCAGTACTTC
CDR3 protein: CSVEGAGGIYEQYF
D gene: .
J gene: TRBJ2-7
clone size: many
V gene: TRBV29-1

CDR3 DNA: TGTGCCAGCAGCCCCCGCCGCGGGGGGGTAAGCTCCTACAATGAGCAGTTCTTC
CDR3 protein: CASSPRRGGVSSYNEQFF
D gene: TRBD2
J gene: TRBJ2-1
clone size: many
V gene: TRBV12-3/TRBV12-4

CDR3 DNA: TGTGCCAGCAGCGAGGGGATCCGGGTGGAGGGGCCCTACGAGCAGTACTTC
CDR3 protein: CASSEGIRVEGPYEQYF
D gene: .
J gene: TRBJ2-7
clone size: .
V gene: TRBV3-1

CDR3 DNA: TGTGCCGGCAGCTTAATGGGGACTAGATATTCCTCTGGGGCCAACGTCCTGACTTTC
CDR3 protein: CAGSLMGTRYSSGANVLTF
D gene: TRBD2
J gene: TRBJ2-6
clone size: .
V gene: TRBV7-3

CDR3 DNA: TGCAGTGCTAGAGAGACAGGGCGGGGGAACACTGAAGCTTTCTTT
CDR3 protein: CSARETGRGNTEAFF
D gene: TRBD1
J gene: TRBJ1-1
clone size: .
V gene: TRBV20-1

CDR3 DNA: TGTGCCAGCAGCACTAGCGGGGGGGCGACAGATACGCAGTATTTT
CDR3 protein: CASSTSGGATDTQYF
D gene: TRBD2
J gene: TRBJ2-3
clone size: many
V gene: TRBV12-3/TRBV12-4

CDR3 DNA: TGTGCCAGCAGCTTACAGGATATGGGAGCCTCACCCCTCCACTTT
CDR3 protein: CASSLQDMGASPLHF
D gene: .
J gene: TRBJ1-6
clone size: .
V gene: TRBV11-2

CDR3 DNA: TGCGCCAGCAGCCAAGATAGGGGGAACCCTTGGGGCCAGTACTTC
CDR3 protein: CASSQDRGNPWGQYF
D gene: .
J gene: TRBJ2-5
clone size: .
V gene: TRBV4-1

CDR3 DNA: TGTCCCAGCAGCGTAGCCGGCAGCGGGGGTCACCAAGAGACCCAGTACTTC
CDR3 protein: CPSSVAGSGGHQETQYF
D gene: TRBD2
J gene: TRBJ2-5
clone size: .
V gene: TRBV9